The 22 T cell receptor beta chains given below trace back to one sample, sequenced in a study of T cells after yellow fever vaccination. TCRdb itself ran the 5' RACE reads through MiXCR, one entry per CDR3 protein. The table records tens of thousands of distinct CDR3 sequences, 5.5% of them present only once. The starting material was PBMCs, either bulk or a sorted T-cell subset (CD4+, CD8+, memory, or dextramer-sorted; not recorded which), obtained 15 days after the yellow fever booster vaccination. The receptor set was obtained from a man aged 25-45 years who received the YFV17D yellow fever vaccine.

In this sample, this clonotype turned up many times. V and J are TRBV7-2 and TRBJ1-1; a possible D gene is TRBD1 (5 bases). V lost 0 bases and J lost 2, with 10 bases in between. The CDR3 has 15 amino acids. Germline V gene lookup returns CDR1 SGHTA and CDR2 FQGNSA. CDR3 protein: CASSLAQGPNTEAFF. The CDR3 region has the DNA TGTGCCAGCAGCTTAGCGCAGGGCCCTAACACTGAAGCTTTCTTT.

This clonotype was picked up many times. The rearrangement joins TRBV5-1 to TRBJ2-1; D is undetermined. Trimming removed 4 bases at V and 8 bases at J, with 10 bases between. Germline CDR1 and CDR2: SGHRS and YFSETQ. This CDR3 comprises 12 residues. The CDR3 DNA is TGCGCCAGCAGCCTCGATGGGGATGAGCAGTTCTTC. Translating gives CASSLDGDEQFF.

This clonotype was seen at least ten times. The chain employs TRBV25-1 and TRBJ2-7, with 10 nucleotides matching TRBD2. Germline CDR1 reads MGHDK; CDR2 reads SYGVNS. The length of the CDR3 is 14 residues. V dropped 5 bases and J dropped 0; count of bases not matched to a gene: 1. The CDR3 spells CASSPSGGSYEQYF. DNA for the CDR3: TGTGCCAGCAGTCCTAGCGGGGGCTCCTACGAGCAGTACTTC.

This clonotype was observed a few times. The rearrangement uses TRBV27 and TRBJ2-7; TRBD1 agrees at 10 bases. Germline-derived CDR1 and CDR2 are MNHEY and SMNVEV (reference sequence). Germline trimming cut 5 bases from V and 7 bases from J; bases unmatched to any gene: 14. The CDR3 runs 16 residues. The CDR3 reads CASSPLSSGTGVEQYF. DNA for the CDR3: TGTGCCAGCAGTCCCCTCTCCTCCGGGACAGGGGTTGAGCAGTACTTC.

This clonotype was counted at least ten times. The gene calls are TRBV12-3 or TRBV12-4 and TRBJ2-7, with 7 bases that match TRBD2. The ends lost 3 bases at V and 4 bases at J; junction bases unmatched: 9. The CDR3 has 15 amino acids. The DNA of the CDR3 is TGTGCCAGCAGTTTTGCCGGGAGGCAAACTTACGAGCAGTACTTC. Amino acids: CASSFAGRQTYEQYF.

This clonotype was detected ten times or more. The gene calls are TRBV7-9 and TRBJ1-1; D gene unclear. Per the germline V gene, CDR1 is SEHNR and CDR2 is FQNEAQ (reference sequence). V was clipped by 3 bases and J by 6 bases, with 8 bases between them. This CDR3 has 12 amino acids. The CDR3 here is CASSFPGSEAFF. CDR3 DNA sequence: TGTGCCAGCAGCTTTCCGGGGTCTGAAGCTTTCTTT.

This clonotype was seen at least ten times. The CDR3 DNA is TGTGCCAGCAGCTTGGGAGAGGGACTAGCGGGAGGGCCGGGAGATACGCAGTATTTT. Its translation is CASSLGEGLAGGPGDTQYF. The V and J genes are TRBV5-4 and TRBJ2-3; 16 positions match TRBD2. Trimming removed 0 bases from V and 5 bases from J; junction bases left unmatched: 9. CDR1 SGHNT and CDR2 YYREEE come from the germline V gene (reference sequence). The CDR3 has 19 amino acids.

This clonotype was observed many times. The V and J genes are TRBV12-3 or TRBV12-4 and TRBJ2-1; D might be TRBD2 (5 bases). The length of the CDR3 is 15 residues. V was cut by 1 base and J by 7 bases, with 14 bases left in between. For the CDR3, the DNA is TGTGCCAGCAGTTTAGGGCTAAGCGGCCAGAATGAGCAGTTCTTC. Protein sequence: CASSLGLSGQNEQFF.

This clonotype was counted many times. This chain links TRBV7-2 with TRBJ1-1; a weak D match, TRBD1 (5 bases). The CDR3 contains 17 residues. The V gene lost 1 base and the J gene lost 0 bases, with 15 bases spanning the gap. Germline CDR1 SGHTA, CDR2 FQGNSA. Here the CDR3 reads CASSLVGWGVMNTEAFF. The CDR3 DNA follows: TGTGCCAGCAGCTTAGTGGGTTGGGGGGTGATGAACACTGAAGCTTTCTTT.

In its sample, this clonotype was seen many times. V gene TRBV27 combines with J gene TRBJ2-7; the match to TRBD2 covers 7 bases. J lost 5 bases, V lost 5 bases, and 18 bases had no gene match. The CDR3 length is 17 residues. The germline gives CDR1 MNHEY, CDR2 SMNVEV (reference sequence). The CDR3 DNA reads TGTGCCAGCAGTCGTCCTCCTCTAGCGGCCACGAGCCACGAGCAGTACTTC. Translating it yields CASSRPPLAATSHEQYF.

This clonotype has ten or more counts. In DNA, the CDR3 is TGTGCCAGCAGCTATGGAAACTCTGGAAACACCATATATTTT. It specifies CASSYGNSGNTIYF. The V call is TRBV5-5, the J call TRBJ1-3; D uncertain. Germline CDR1 SGHKS, CDR2 YYEKEE (reference sequence). Between the trimmed V and J ends, which lost 3 bases and 0 bases, there was a span of 7 bases. CDR3 length: 14 residues.

CDR3 nucleotide sequence: TGTGCCAGAAGCTTGGTTCGTCAGAATAGCAATCAGCCCCAGCATTTT. It translates to CARSLVRQNSNQPQHF. The chain couples TRBV5-3 to TRBJ1-5; no reliable D call. TRBV5-3 is placed among ORFs of uncertain function. CDR3 length: 16 residues. V was pared by 0 bases and J by 0 bases, with 10 bases between.

This clonotype was counted ten times or more. J is TRBJ2-4 and V is TRBV7-9, with no clear D. This CDR3 is built from 16 residues. V lost 2 bases, J lost 5 bases, and 16 bases lay in between. The germline CDR1 and CDR2 sequences are SEHNR and FQNEAQ (reference sequence). For the CDR3, the DNA is TGTGCCAGCAGCTTAAGTGTGAGTCCAGGCGAAAACATTCAGTACTTC. It is translated as CASSLSVSPGENIQYF. Complete variable domain (other parts from reference TRBV7-9 and TRBJ2-4): DTGVSQNPRHKITKRGQNVTFRCDPISEHNRLYWYRQTLGQGPEFLTYFQNEAQLEKSRLLSDRFSAERPKGSFSTLEIQRTEQGDSAMYLCASSLSVSPGENIQYFGAGTRLSVL.

Ten or more counts support this clonotype. The chain recombines TRBV11-2 with TRBJ2-6; D gene uncertain. The CDR3 totals 13 residues. Per germline, CDR1 SGHAT and CDR2 FQNNGV. The V and J ends lost 5 bases and 12 bases respectively, with 14 bases between them. CDR3 sequence: CASSHAYSRVLTF. DNA for the CDR3: TGTGCCAGCAGCCATGCATATAGTCGCGTCCTGACTTTC.

About this clonotype: This may stem from a read error, because a much larger clone lies one nucleotide away. This chain joins TRBV18 and TRBJ1-1; D is ambiguous. CDR3 size: 13 residues. Germline V lookup: CDR1 KGHSH, CDR2 LQKENI. CDR3 DNA: TGTGCCAGCCCACCCAGTATTAGTACTGAAGCTTTCTTT. Its protein product is CASPPSISTEAFF. The complete variable domain, with remaining parts taken from reference TRBV18 and TRBJ1-1, reads NAGVMQNPRHLVRRRGQEARLRCSPMKGHSHVYWYRQLPEEGLKFMVYLQKENIIDESGMPKERFSAEFPKEGPSILRIQQVVRGDSAAYFCASPPSISTEAFFGQGTRLTVV.

A note on this clonotype: This clone may be a read error of a much larger clone one base away. CDR3 sequence (DNA): TGTGCCAGCAGCTTCGGGGTAGCGGGAAATACGCAGTATTTT. The encoded protein is CASSFGVAGNTQYF. The chain is built from TRBV5-5 and TRBJ2-3; 8 bases align to TRBD2. After removal of 2 bases from V and 7 bases from J, the junction contained 6 bases not matched to a gene. Per the germline V gene, CDR1 is SGHKS and CDR2 is YYEKEE (reference sequence). CDR3 length: 14 residues. Full variable domain (remainder filled in from reference TRBV5-5 and TRBJ2-3): DAGVTQSPTHLIKTRGQQVTLRCSPISGHKSVSWYQQVLGQGPQFIFQYYEKEERGRGNFPDRFSARQFPNYSSELNVNALLLGDSALYLCASSFGVAGNTQYFGPGTRLTVL.

At least ten counts were recorded for this clonotype. The chain recombines TRBV29-1 with TRBJ2-3, with 7 bases fitting TRBD2. CDR1 is SQVTM and CDR2 is ANQGSEA in the germline V gene. Trimming took 8 bases from V and 0 from J; bases not matched to a gene: 11. The length of the CDR3 is 15 residues. The CDR3 nucleotides read TGCAGCTCCCGGGTGGGGACTACTAGCACAGATACGCAGTATTTT. This sequence encodes CSSRVGTTSTDTQYF.

This clonotype appeared many times. The chain recombines TRBV20-1 with TRBJ2-1; 14 nucleotides align to TRBD2. V lost 1 base and J lost 9; bases outside the gene matches: 14. This CDR3 comprises 18 residues. Germline loops: CDR1 DFQATT, CDR2 SNEGSKA (reference sequence). CDR3 amino acids: CSARGLAGGHSGRGEQFF. As DNA, the CDR3 is TGCAGTGCTAGAGGACTAGCGGGAGGGCATTCCGGCCGTGGTGAGCAGTTCTTC.

This clonotype was detected ten times or more. CDR3 bases: TGTGCCAGCAGCAACTTACAGGGAGCTGGAAACACCATATATTTT. Protein sequence: CASSNLQGAGNTIYF. V usage is TRBV7-2 and J usage is TRBJ1-3; possible D gene TRBD1, 6 bases. The germline gives CDR1 SGHTA, CDR2 FQGNSA. Trimming took 5 bases from V and 2 from J, leaving 13 bases between them. The CDR3 spans 15 residues.

The table lists this clonotype with many counts. J is TRBJ2-1 and V is TRBV19; the D is unclear. Per germline, CDR1 LNHDA and CDR2 SQIVND (reference sequence). Deletions cut 5 bases from V and 0 bases from J, with 11 bases between. CDR3 size: 15 residues. This CDR3 reads CASSESFHSYNEQFF. The DNA of the CDR3 is TGTGCCAGTAGTGAATCCTTCCACTCCTACAATGAGCAGTTCTTC.

This clonotype was detected many times. The chain links TRBV5-1 to TRBJ2-2, with 8 nucleotides matching TRBD1. J gave up 4 bases and V 3 bases, and 8 bases lay outside the gene matches. The CDR3 totals 16 residues. In germline, CDR1 is SGHRS, CDR2 YFSETQ. CDR3 in amino acids: CASSSTGGTVTGELFF. The CDR3, as DNA: TGCGCCAGCAGCTCCACAGGGGGAACCGTCACCGGGGAGCTGTTTTTT.

This clonotype was seen ten or more times. The CDR3 is CASSYWTGTPEAFF. The CDR3 DNA reads TGTGCCAGCAGTTACTGGACCGGGACACCTGAAGCTTTCTTT. J is TRBJ1-1 and V is TRBV6-2 or TRBV6-3, with D possibly matching TRBD1 (6 bases). The CDR3 sequence is 14 residues long. V was cut by 1 base and J by 6 bases, with 12 bases left in between. Germline lookup yields CDR1 MNHEY and CDR2 SVGEGT.